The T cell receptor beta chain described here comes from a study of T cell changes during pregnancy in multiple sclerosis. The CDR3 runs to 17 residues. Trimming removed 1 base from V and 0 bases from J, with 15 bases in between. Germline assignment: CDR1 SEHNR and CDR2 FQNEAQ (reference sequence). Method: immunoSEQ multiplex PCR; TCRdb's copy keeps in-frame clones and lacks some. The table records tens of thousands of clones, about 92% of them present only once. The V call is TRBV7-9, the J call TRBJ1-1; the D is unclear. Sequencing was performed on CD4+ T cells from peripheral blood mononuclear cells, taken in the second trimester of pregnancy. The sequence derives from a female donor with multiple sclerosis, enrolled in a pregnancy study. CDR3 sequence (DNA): TGTGCCAGCAGCTTAGACCCTAAAGCCGTAATGAACACTGAAGCTTTCTTT. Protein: CASSLDPKAVMNTEAFF.